This T cell receptor (beta chain) stems from a study of post-analysis software for immune sequencing data. Study observations and caveats: Controls showed lower frequencies than patients for roughly five TRBV segments, and TRBV5-6, TRBV5-1 and TRBV20-1 were among these.

V was clipped by 5 bases and J by 2 bases, with 4 bases between them. CDR3 length: 11 amino acids. Germline values: CDR1 DFQATT, CDR2 SNEGSKA (reference sequence). TCR beta cDNA libraries had unique molecular identifiers. From the PCR reads, TCRdb called clonotypes with MiXCR, one entry per CDR3 protein. This sample carries fewer than 850,000 distinct CDR3 sequences, about 27% of them seen once, and the ten largest clones take around 0.56%. This clonotype has a count of ten or more. Its antigen is unknown. This chain connects TRBV20-1 to TRBJ2-1; D not resolved. This sequence was found in a girl between 10 and 17 years old with multiple sclerosis. The sample consisted of blood. CDR3: CSAEAYNEQFF. The CDR3 DNA sequence: TGCAGTGCTGAGGCCTACAATGAGCAGTTCTTC.